The entry below gives a single TCR beta chain sequence along with its context. The CDR3 spans 16 residues. These data come from a study of radiation and T cells in renal cell carcinoma. The protocol was immunoSEQ multiplex PCR, while the TCRdb copy is restricted to in-frame clones and leaves out a portion. The sample has over 120,000 clones, 75% to 90% seen once. Sample time point: blood 4 weeks post-SBRT, at nephrectomy. Treatment defined: 15 Gy SBRT to primary tumor, nephrectomy 4 weeks later. Nephrectomy followed 15 Gy stereotactic body radiation by 4 weeks. After SBRT, blood was collected at 2 and 4 weeks, plus baseline.

The receptor was derived from a woman between 50 and 59 years old with renal cell carcinoma. The chain couples TRBV21-1 to TRBJ2-2; no DNA check was done on the table's D call, TRBD2. TRBV21-1 is tagged as a pseudogene. The starting material was blood, obtained from a patient whose treatment included radiotherapy and nephrectomy. This chain's CDR3 is CASSFRGTTNTGELFF. In DNA, the CDR3 is TGTGCCAGCAGCTTCCGGGGTACAACTAACACCGGGGAGCTGTTTTTT.